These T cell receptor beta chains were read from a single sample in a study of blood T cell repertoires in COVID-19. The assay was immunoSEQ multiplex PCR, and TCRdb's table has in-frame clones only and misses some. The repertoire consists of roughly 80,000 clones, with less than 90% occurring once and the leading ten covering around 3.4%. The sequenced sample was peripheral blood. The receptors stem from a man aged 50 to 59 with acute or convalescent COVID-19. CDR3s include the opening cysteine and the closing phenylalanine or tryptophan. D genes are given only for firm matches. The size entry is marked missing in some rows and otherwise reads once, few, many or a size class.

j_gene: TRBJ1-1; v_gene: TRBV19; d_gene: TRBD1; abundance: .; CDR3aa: CASRIALQKQGYTEAFF; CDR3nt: TGTGCCAGTAGGATTGCCCTACAAAAACAGGGGTACACTGAAGCTTTCTTT
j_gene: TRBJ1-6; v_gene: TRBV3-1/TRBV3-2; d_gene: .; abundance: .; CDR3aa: CASSQAGGSYNSPLHF; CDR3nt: TGTGCCAGCAGCCAAGCAGGTGGCTCCTATAATTCACCCCTCCACTTT
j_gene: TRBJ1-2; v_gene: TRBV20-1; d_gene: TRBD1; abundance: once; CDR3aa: CSASEGQGAGYTF; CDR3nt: TGCAGTGCTAGTGAGGGACAGGGGGCTGGCTACACCTTC
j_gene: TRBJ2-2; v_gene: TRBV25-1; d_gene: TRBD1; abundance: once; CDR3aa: CASSGKQGAGTGELFF; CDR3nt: TGTGCCAGCAGTGGTAAACAGGGGGCAGGCACCGGGGAGCTGTTTTTT
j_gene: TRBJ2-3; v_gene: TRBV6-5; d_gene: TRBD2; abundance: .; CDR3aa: CASSYGVAGGLDTQYF; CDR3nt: TGTGCCAGCAGTTACGGGGTAGCGGGGGGGCTGGATACGCAGTATTTT
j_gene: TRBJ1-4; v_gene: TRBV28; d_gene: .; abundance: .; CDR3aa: CASSLWGRGASEKLFF; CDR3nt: TGTGCCAGCAGTTTATGGGGACGGGGGGCCAGTGAAAAACTGTTTTTT
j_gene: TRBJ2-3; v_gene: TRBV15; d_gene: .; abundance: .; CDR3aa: CATSGRPTDTQYF; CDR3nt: TGTGCCACCAGCGGGCGACCCACAGATACGCAGTATTTT
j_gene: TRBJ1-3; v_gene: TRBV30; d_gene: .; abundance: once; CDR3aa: CAWSVLVGRENTIYF; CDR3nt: TGTGCCTGGAGTGTATTGGTGGGGCGAGAAAACACCATATATTTT
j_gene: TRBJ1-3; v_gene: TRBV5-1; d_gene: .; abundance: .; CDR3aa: CASSLSGFGNTIYF; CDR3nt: TGCGCCAGCAGCTTGTCCGGTTTTGGAAACACCATATATTTT
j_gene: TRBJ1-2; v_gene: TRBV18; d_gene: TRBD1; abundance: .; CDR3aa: CASSRDRLQANYGYTF; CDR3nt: TGTGCCAGCTCACGGGACAGACTCCAAGCTAACTATGGCTACACCTTC
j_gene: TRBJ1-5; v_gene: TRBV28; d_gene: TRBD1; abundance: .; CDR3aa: CASQGDTNQSQHF; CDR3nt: TGTGCCAGCCAGGGGGACACTAATCAGTCCCAGCATTTT
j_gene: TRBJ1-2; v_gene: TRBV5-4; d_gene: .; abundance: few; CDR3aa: CASSLGPGGNYGYTF; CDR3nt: TGTGCCAGCAGCTTGGGGCCCGGGGGTAACTATGGCTACACCTTC
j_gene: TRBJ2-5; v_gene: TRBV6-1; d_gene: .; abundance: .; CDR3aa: CASSEIGAPYQETQYF; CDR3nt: TGTGCCAGCAGTGAAATAGGGGCTCCGTACCAAGAGACCCAGTACTTC
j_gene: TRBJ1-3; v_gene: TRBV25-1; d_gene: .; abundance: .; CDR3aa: CASSDVEVGNTIYF; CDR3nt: TGTGCCAGCAGTGATGTGGAGGTTGGAAACACCATATATTTT
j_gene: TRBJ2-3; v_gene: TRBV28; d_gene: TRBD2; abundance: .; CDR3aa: CASIGSGTLLDTQYF; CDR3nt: TGTGCCAGCATAGGTAGCGGGACCCTGCTGGATACGCAGTATTTT
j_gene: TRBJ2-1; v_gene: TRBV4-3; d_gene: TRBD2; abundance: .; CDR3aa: CASSQDGLAGIYNEQFF; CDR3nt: TGCGCCAGCAGCCAAGATGGGCTAGCGGGTATCTACAATGAGCAGTTCTTC
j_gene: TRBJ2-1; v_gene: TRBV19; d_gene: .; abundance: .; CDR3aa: CASSIDSGSYNEQFF; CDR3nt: TGTGCCAGTAGTATAGATTCCGGTTCCTACAATGAGCAGTTCTTC
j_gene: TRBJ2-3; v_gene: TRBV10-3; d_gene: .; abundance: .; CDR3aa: CAISEGRGADTQYF; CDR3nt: TGTGCCATCAGTGAAGGCAGGGGTGCAGATACGCAGTATTTT
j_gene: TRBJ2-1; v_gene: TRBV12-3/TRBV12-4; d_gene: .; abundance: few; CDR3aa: CASSPVNSNEQFF; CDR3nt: TGTGCCAGCAGTCCGGTAAATAGCAATGAGCAGTTCTTC
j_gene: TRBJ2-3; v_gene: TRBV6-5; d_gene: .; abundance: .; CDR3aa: CASSYSGLDADTQYF; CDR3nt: TGTGCCAGCAGTTATTCGGGACTCGACGCAGATACGCAGTATTTT